Below are 29 T cell receptor beta chains sequenced from a single sample in a study of blood T cells in healthy people across ages. For the second PCR, which ran for about 6 to 11 cycles, a sample-barcoded 5' primer and a J-beta primer mix were used. MiXCR, run by TCRdb on the 5' RACE reads, gives a single entry per CDR3 protein. In the table there are about 1.8 million distinct CDR3 sequences, around 48% of which are singletons. Sequenced input: blood. These receptors were obtained from a woman in her thirties or forties in good health.

Only a few counts were recorded for this clonotype. This chain links TRBV7-2 with TRBJ2-4; 8 bases line up with TRBD1. The J segment lost 6 bases and the V segment lost 3 bases, leaving 10 bases of the junction unmatched. Germline CDR1 SGHTA, CDR2 FQGNSA. There are 16 residues in the CDR3. The CDR3 DNA reads as TGTGCCAGCAGCTTCGCCCAGGGGGCTACTAGAAACATTCAGTACTTC. Encoded protein: CASSFAQGATRNIQYF. The full variable domain, its missing parts supplied by reference TRBV7-2 and TRBJ2-4, is GAGVSQSPSNKVTEKGKDVELRCDPISGHTALYWYRQSLGQGLEFLIYFQGNSAPDKSGLPSDRFSAERTGGSVSTLTIQRTQQEDSAVYLCASSFAQGATRNIQYFGAGTRLSVL.

This clonotype was picked up a small number of times. The chain couples TRBV9 to TRBJ1-2; TRBD1 is a possible D gene (6 bases). From germline, CDR1 is SGDLS and CDR2 YYNGEE. V was cut by 3 bases and J by 0 bases, with 12 bases left in between. The CDR3 length is 15 residues. As DNA, the CDR3 is TGTGCCAGCAGCGCCGAGGGACACTCTAACTATGGCTACACCTTC. This encodes CASSAEGHSNYGYTF.

This clonotype occurred a few times. The rearrangement joins TRBV7-2 to TRBJ2-5, with D tentatively TRBD1 (5 bases). The germline V gene has CDR1 SGHTA and CDR2 FQGNSA. This CDR3 comprises 13 residues. V lost 1 base and J lost 10, with 13 bases in between. CDR3 sequence (DNA): TGTGCCAGCAGCTTAGTAGGGGTTGGGGACCAGTACTTC. Its protein product is CASSLVGVGDQYF.

The J gene is TRBJ2-4, the V gene TRBV11-1, with 8 bases identical to TRBD1. With the DNA end fitting TRBJ2-5 better, the J assignment may be wrong. CDR1 is SGHAT, CDR2 FQDESV, per germline (reference sequence). The CDR3 is 14 amino acids. CDR3 sequence reads: CASRETGVRETQYF. The CDR3 DNA follows: TGTGCCAGCAGGGAGACAGGGGTCCGAGAGACCCAGTACTTC.

A word on this clonotype: Compared with germline, one end of the junction differs, possibly owing to a read error. The chain joins TRBV2 to TRBJ2-7; D unresolved. The CDR3 runs to 13 residues. Germline CDR1 reads SNHLY; CDR2 reads FYNNEI. The CDR3 nucleotides read TGTGCCAGCAGTGAGTACAGATCCTGCGAGCAGTACTTC. Translation gives CASSEYRSCEQYF.

This clonotype came up a few times. The chain uses TRBV7-2 and TRBJ2-1, with 9 bases lining up with TRBD2. The CDR3 has 13 residues. In germline, CDR1 is SGHTA, CDR2 FQGNSA. V shed 11 bases, J shed 10 bases, and the junction held 12 bases outside the gene matches. The CDR3 loop is CAAARGGVREQFF. The CDR3, as DNA: TGTGCCGCCGCCCGCGGGGGGGTGAGAGAGCAGTTCTTC.

The V gene is TRBV24-1, the J gene TRBJ2-7; D gene unclear. This CDR3 is built from 14 residues. Per germline, CDR1 KGHDR and CDR2 SFDVKD. The ends were cut back, 3 bases at V and 0 bases at J, with 8 bases in the middle. The CDR3 DNA reads as TGTGCCACCAGTGATGCTAGTAGCTCCTACGAGCAGTACTTC. It specifies CATSDASSSYEQYF.

J is TRBJ2-3 and V is TRBV20-1; 7 positions agree with TRBD2. This CDR3 is 17 amino acids long. Trimming took 3 bases from V and 0 from J; bases not matched to a gene: 12. The germline CDR1 and CDR2 sequences are DFQATT and SNEGSKA (reference sequence). CDR3 in amino acids: CSASESGVTDSTDTQYF. CDR3 coding DNA: TGCAGTGCTAGCGAAAGCGGGGTAACCGACAGCACAGATACGCAGTATTTT.

This clonotype was counted a few times. The chain couples TRBV7-9 to TRBJ2-3; D ambiguous. V was shortened by 2 bases and J by 2 bases, with 14 bases between the two germline ends. This CDR3 is 16 amino acids long. Germline lookup yields CDR1 SEHNR and CDR2 FQNEAQ (reference sequence). This chain's CDR3 is CASSLRTARPTDTQYF. The CDR3 region has the DNA TGTGCCAGCAGCTTACGGACGGCGCGGCCCACAGATACGCAGTATTTT.

The chain carries TRBV27 and TRBJ1-1; 8 nucleotides match TRBD1. With V trimmed by 6 bases and J by 8 bases, 5 bases remained unmatched. The CDR3 is 12 amino acids. Germline CDR1 is MNHEY and CDR2 is SMNVEV (reference sequence). CDR3 sequence: CASRKWTGEAFF. The CDR3 bases are TGTGCCAGCAGAAAATGGACAGGGGAAGCTTTCTTT.

V gene TRBV19 combines with J gene TRBJ2-1; 9 bases line up with TRBD2. V was clipped by 7 bases and J by 4 bases; unmatched bases: 8. Germline V gene lookup returns CDR1 LNHDA and CDR2 SQIVND (reference sequence). The CDR3 loop spans 15 amino acids. The CDR3 DNA reads as TGTGCCAGTATGGGGGAGCGGGGGGCTTACAATGAGCAGTTCTTC. Amino acid sequence: CASMGERGAYNEQFF.

V and J are TRBV6-1 and TRBJ2-5; D unclear. TRBJ2-7 explains the end of the DNA better; the J call may be wrong. There are 14 residues in the CDR3. Germline V gene sequence: CDR1 MNHNS, CDR2 SASEGT. This CDR3 is CASKPSDISYEQYF. In nucleotides, the CDR3 is TGTGCCAGCAAGCCCTCCGACATCTCCTACGAGCAGTACTTC.

The rearrangement joins TRBV7-2 to TRBJ2-4; D is ambiguous. Germline V gene sequence: CDR1 SGHTA, CDR2 FQGNSA. There are 16 residues in the CDR3. V was clipped by 1 base and J by 0 bases, with 10 bases between them. The CDR3 sequence is CASSLGRDVAKNIQYF. As DNA, the CDR3 is TGTGCCAGCAGCTTAGGAAGAGATGTAGCCAAAAACATTCAGTACTTC.

This clonotype was counted between two and nine times. This rearrangement joins TRBV18 to TRBJ2-2; 7 nucleotides match TRBD1. J was trimmed by 1 base and V by 6 bases; bases with no gene match: 5. Germline CDR1 KGHSH, CDR2 LQKENI. The CDR3 sequence is 15 residues long. The CDR3 DNA is TGTGCCAGCTCGCTACGACAGGGGAACACCGGGGAGCTGTTTTTT. Protein: CASSLRQGNTGELFF.

The J gene is TRBJ2-1, the V gene TRBV7-2; TRBD2 aligns across 7 bases. Germline lookup yields CDR1 SGHTA and CDR2 FQGNSA. The CDR3 is 16 amino acids. V was clipped by 5 bases and J by 8 bases; unmatched bases: 15. CDR3 sequence (DNA): TGTGCCAGCAGCGCCCTTCCGATAGCGGGTCTGTATGAGCAGTTCTTC. Residues: CASSALPIAGLYEQFF.

This clonotype occurred many times. The rearrangement links TRBV29-1 to TRBJ2-7; maybe TRBD2 (5 bases). Germline V gene data show CDR1 as SQVTM and CDR2 as ANQGSEA. The germline V and J ends were trimmed by 4 bases and 11 bases, with 21 bases remaining between them. This CDR3 spans 13 amino acids. CDR3 residues: CSVGTSGETTEYF. CDR3 DNA: TGCAGCGTTGGTACGAGTGGGGAGACCACGGAGTACTTC.

The rearrangement joins TRBV5-1 to TRBJ2-1, with 9 nucleotides matching TRBD1. This CDR3 contains 14 residues. The J segment lost 6 bases and the V segment lost 3 bases, leaving 4 bases of the junction unmatched. The V gene's germline CDR1 is SGHRS and CDR2 YFSETQ. The CDR3 here is CASSWGQGTNEQFF. In nucleotides, the CDR3 is TGCGCCAGCAGCTGGGGACAGGGTACCAATGAGCAGTTCTTC.

This clonotype was seen a few times. The chain carries TRBV6-6 and TRBJ2-5; 13 bases agree with TRBD2. From germline, CDR1 is MNHNY and CDR2 SVGAGI (reference sequence). The CDR3 spans 17 residues. V shed 5 bases and J 5 bases; nucleotides not matched to a gene: 11. The CDR3 DNA follows: TGTGCCAGCAGTACCGAAAGGGGACTAGCGGGGACGGAGACCCAGTACTTC. It yields the protein CASSTERGLAGTETQYF.

This clonotype has more than one count but fewer than ten. V is TRBV7-2 and J is TRBJ2-3; 8 bases line up with TRBD2. Germline assignment: CDR1 SGHTA and CDR2 FQGNSA. The CDR3 is 15 amino acids. J gave up 5 bases and V 3 bases, and 7 bases lay outside the gene matches. The CDR3 sequence: CASSLTGGMLDTQYF. The CDR3 DNA is TGTGCCAGCAGCTTGACGGGGGGGATGCTAGATACGCAGTATTTT.

This clonotype was counted a few times. This rearrangement joins TRBV9 to TRBJ2-4; 7 nucleotides agree with TRBD2. Germline CDR1 and CDR2: SGDLS and YYNGEE. Trimming removed 0 bases from V and 0 bases from J; junction bases left unmatched: 3. The CDR3 length is 16 residues. The CDR3 nucleotides read TGTGCCAGCAGCGTAGCCCCTAGCGGAGCCAAAAACATTCAGTACTTC. Encoded protein: CASSVAPSGAKNIQYF.

The chain recombines TRBV7-2 with TRBJ1-2; the D is unclear. Trimming removed 5 bases from V and 3 bases from J, with 13 bases in between. Germline V CDR1 and CDR2: SGHTA, FQGNSA. The CDR3 sequence is 14 residues long. CDR3 sequence: CASSVVWQHYGYTF. The DNA of the CDR3 is TGTGCCAGCAGCGTAGTTTGGCAGCACTATGGCTACACCTTC. The whole variable domain, filled in from reference TRBV7-2 and TRBJ1-2, reads GAGVSQSPSNKVTEKGKDVELRCDPISGHTALYWYRQSLGQGLEFLIYFQGNSAPDKSGLPSDRFSAERTGGSVSTLTIQRTQQEDSAVYLCASSVVWQHYGYTFGSGTRLTVV.

The rearrangement uses TRBV20-1 and TRBJ2-5, with D perhaps matching TRBD2 (6 bases). V gave up 1 base and J gave up 8 bases, with 14 bases separating them. CDR1 is DFQATT, CDR2 SNEGSKA, per germline (reference sequence). The CDR3 contains 13 residues. Here the CDR3 reads CSARGLGGPTQYF. CDR3 coding DNA: TGCAGTGCTAGAGGCCTGGGGGGTCCTACCCAGTACTTC.

This clonotype occurred a few times. The gene calls are TRBV7-2 and TRBJ1-5, with a tentative D call TRBD1 (6 bases). V lost 5 bases and J lost 0, with 11 bases in between. Germline V CDR1 and CDR2: SGHTA, FQGNSA. The CDR3 totals 15 residues. CDR3 amino acids: CASSPGTLSNQPQHF. The CDR3 bases are TGTGCCAGCAGCCCCGGGACACTTAGCAATCAGCCCCAGCATTTT.

J is TRBJ2-1 and V is TRBV13; TRBD2 matches 12 bases. CDR1 PRHDT and CDR2 FYEKMQ come from the germline V gene (reference sequence). V lost 4 bases, J lost 0 bases, and 7 bases stayed unmatched. This CDR3 has 18 residues. CDR3 bases: TGTGCCAGCAGCTCCCCTTGGACTAGCGGGGTCTCCTACAATGAGCAGTTCTTC. Translated, it gives CASSSPWTSGVSYNEQFF.

DNA for the CDR3: TGTGCCAGCGGACCTGGCGGCTACACCTTC. Its translation: CASGPGGYTF. The V and J genes are TRBV6-6 and TRBJ1-2; D unclear. V was pared by 8 bases and J by 8 bases, with 9 bases between. The length of the CDR3 is 10 residues. Germline V gene data show CDR1 as MNHNY and CDR2 as SVGAGI (reference sequence).

A few counts support this clonotype. In DNA form, the CDR3 reads TGTGCCAGCAGCCCCTCCGGGACTAGCGGGGGCTTCCGTGAGACCCAGTACTTC. Translation gives CASSPSGTSGGFRETQYF. The rearrangement joins TRBV4-2 to TRBJ2-5, with 14 bases identical to TRBD2. CDR1 is LGHNA, CDR2 YNFKEQ, per germline. The CDR3 contains 18 residues. After removal of 4 bases from V and 5 bases from J, the junction contained 12 bases not matched to a gene.

This clonotype was found a few times. The chain combines TRBV7-2 with TRBJ2-3; 9 bases align to TRBD2. Per the germline V gene, CDR1 is SGHTA and CDR2 is FQGNSA. The CDR3 loop spans 16 amino acids. V shed 5 bases, J shed 3 bases, and the junction held 9 bases outside the gene matches. DNA of the CDR3: TGTGCCAGCAGCATCCTTGGCGGGGGGGCGACAGATACGCAGTATTTT. This codes for CASSILGGGATDTQYF. The whole variable domain, remainder taken from reference TRBV7-2 and TRBJ2-3, is GAGVSQSPSNKVTEKGKDVELRCDPISGHTALYWYRQSLGQGLEFLIYFQGNSAPDKSGLPSDRFSAERTGGSVSTLTIQRTQQEDSAVYLCASSILGGGATDTQYFGPGTRLTVL.

The chain is built from TRBV27 and TRBJ2-5, with no clear D. V shed 1 base and J shed 1 base, with 7 bases lying between them. The CDR3 consists of 14 residues. CDR1 is MNHEY, CDR2 SMNVEV, per germline (reference sequence). In DNA, the CDR3 is TGTGCCAGCAGTTTATATGACGGCCAAGAGACCCAGTACTTC. This encodes CASSLYDGQETQYF.

The chain joins TRBV20-1 to TRBJ2-3, with 8 bases matching TRBD2. CDR3 size: 15 residues. Germline CDR1 reads DFQATT; CDR2 reads SNEGSKA (reference sequence). The CDR3 sequence is CTGLEPGLVTDTQYF. For the CDR3, the DNA is TGCACGGGCCTAGAACCGGGACTAGTTACAGATACGCAGTATTTT.